This TCR beta chain was obtained from a study of blood T cells in healthy people across ages. CDR3 size: 13 residues. Trimming took off 0 bases at V and 6 bases at J, with 11 bases between the two ends. Germline V gives CDR1 DFQATT, CDR2 SNEGSKA (reference sequence). With a J-beta primer mix and a sample-barcoded 5' primer, a second PCR ran about 6 to 11 cycles. A template-switch adaptor with 12 random nucleotides tagged each cDNA molecule. TCRdb reanalysed the 5' RACE reads using MiXCR and keeps one entry per CDR3 protein. The sample shows about 1.8 million distinct CDR3 sequences, roughly 50% of them seen only once. Donation came from healthy Caucasian individuals in Russia who were aged 6 to 90. No fewer than 5.5 micrograms of total RNA were isolated from every sample.

This receptor was obtained from a woman aged 40 to 50 in good health. This chain connects TRBV20-1 to TRBJ1-2, with D possibly being TRBD1 (5 bases). The sequenced sample was blood. CDR3 amino acids: CSARDPLGDGYTF. The DNA of the CDR3 is TGCAGTGCTAGAGATCCCCTAGGGGATGGCTACACCTTC.